This T cell receptor (beta chain) was profiled in a study of blood T cells in healthy people across ages. The table lists this clonotype with a few counts. The antigen is undetermined. The CDR3 spans 13 residues. The germline gives CDR1 MNHEY, CDR2 SVGEGT. V lost 2 bases and J lost 2, with 7 bases in between. Broader study findings: Donor CMV status, an unknown factor, possibly confounded changes in expanded clonotypes. A greater number of naive CD4+ cells and higher diversity distinguished long-lived donors from aged donors.

Each individual donor underwent a draw of ten milliliters of peripheral blood. For the second PCR, which ran for roughly 7 to 11 cycles, a sample-barcoded 5' primer and a J-beta primer mix were used. Every cDNA molecule carried a tag from a template-switch adaptor bearing 12 random nucleotides. TCRdb reprocessed the 5' RACE reads via MiXCR and lists one record per CDR3 protein. The sample lists 850,000 to 1,000,000 distinct CDR3 sequences, around 54% seen once, with around 21% in the top ten. The TCR sequence derives from a woman aged 55-70 years in good health. The chain is built from TRBV6-2 or TRBV6-3 and TRBJ2-7, with D possibly TRBD1 on 6 matching bases. Sample: blood. CDR3 bases: TGTGCCAGCAGTTACCGGGACACCTACGAGCAGTACTTC. Encoded protein: CASSYRDTYEQYF.